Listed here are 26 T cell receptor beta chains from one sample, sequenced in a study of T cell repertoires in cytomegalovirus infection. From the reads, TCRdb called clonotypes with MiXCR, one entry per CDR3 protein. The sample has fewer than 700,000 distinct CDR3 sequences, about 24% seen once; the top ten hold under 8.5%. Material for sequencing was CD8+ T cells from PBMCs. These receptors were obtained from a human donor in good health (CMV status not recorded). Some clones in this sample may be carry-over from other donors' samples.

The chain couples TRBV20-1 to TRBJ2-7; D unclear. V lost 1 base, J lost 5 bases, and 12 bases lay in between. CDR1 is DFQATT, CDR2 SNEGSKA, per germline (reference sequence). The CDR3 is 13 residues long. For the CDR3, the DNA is TGCAGTGCTAGAGCCCAGGATAACGACGAGCAGTACTTC. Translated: CSARAQDNDEQYF.

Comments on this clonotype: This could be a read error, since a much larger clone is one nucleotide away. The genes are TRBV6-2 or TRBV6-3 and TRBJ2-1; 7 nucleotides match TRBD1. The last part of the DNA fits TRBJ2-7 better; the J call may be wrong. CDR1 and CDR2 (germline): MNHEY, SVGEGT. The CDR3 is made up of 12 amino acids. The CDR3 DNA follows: TGTGCCACGGGACAGTTCTACAATGAGCAGTACTTC. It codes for CATGQFYNEQYF.

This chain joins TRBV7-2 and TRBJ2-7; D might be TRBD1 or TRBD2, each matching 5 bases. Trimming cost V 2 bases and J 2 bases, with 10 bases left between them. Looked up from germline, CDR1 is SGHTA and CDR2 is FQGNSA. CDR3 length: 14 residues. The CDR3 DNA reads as TGTGCCAGCAGCTTAAAAGGGGACCCCTACGAGCAGTACGTC. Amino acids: CASSLKGDPYEQYV.

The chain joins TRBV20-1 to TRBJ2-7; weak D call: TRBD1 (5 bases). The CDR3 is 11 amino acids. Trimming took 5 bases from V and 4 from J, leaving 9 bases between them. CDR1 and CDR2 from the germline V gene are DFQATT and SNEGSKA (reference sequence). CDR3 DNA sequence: TGCAGTGCTTACGACAGTTACGAGCAGTACTTC. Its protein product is CSAYDSYEQYF.

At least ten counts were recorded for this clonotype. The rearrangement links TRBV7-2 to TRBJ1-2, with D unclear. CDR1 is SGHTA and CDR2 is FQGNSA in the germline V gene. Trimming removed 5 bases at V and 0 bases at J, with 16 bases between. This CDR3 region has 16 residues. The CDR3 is CASSPSRTEANYGYTF. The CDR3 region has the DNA TGTGCCAGCAGCCCCTCCCGCACAGAGGCTAACTATGGCTACACCTTC.

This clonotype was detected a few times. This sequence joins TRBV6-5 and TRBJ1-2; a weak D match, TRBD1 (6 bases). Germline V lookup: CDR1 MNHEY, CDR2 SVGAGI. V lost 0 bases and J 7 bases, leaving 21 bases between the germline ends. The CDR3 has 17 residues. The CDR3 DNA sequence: TGTGCCAGCAGTTACTCGAGAATTCCTCAGGGGCGGAGTGGCTACACCTTC. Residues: CASSYSRIPQGRSGYTF.

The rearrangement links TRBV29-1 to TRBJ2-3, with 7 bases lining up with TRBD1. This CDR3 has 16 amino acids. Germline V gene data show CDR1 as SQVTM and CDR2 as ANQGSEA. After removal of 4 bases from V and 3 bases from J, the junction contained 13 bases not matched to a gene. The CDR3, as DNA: TGCAGCGTTGTCCCTCCAGGGACAGAGAAAACAGATACGCAGTATTTT. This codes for CSVVPPGTEKTDTQYF.

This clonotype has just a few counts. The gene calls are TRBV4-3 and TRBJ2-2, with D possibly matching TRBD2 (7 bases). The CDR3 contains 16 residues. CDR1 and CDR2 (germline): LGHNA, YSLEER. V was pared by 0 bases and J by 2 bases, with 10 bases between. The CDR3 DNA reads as TGCGCCAGCAGCCAAGATTCGGGGGGCAACACCGGGGAGCTGTTTTTT. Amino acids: CASSQDSGGNTGELFF.

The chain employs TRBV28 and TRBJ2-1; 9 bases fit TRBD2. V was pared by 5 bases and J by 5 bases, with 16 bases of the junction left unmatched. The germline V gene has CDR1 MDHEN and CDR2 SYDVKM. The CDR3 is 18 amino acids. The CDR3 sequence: CASSISGGLGTIDNEQFF. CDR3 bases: TGTGCCAGCAGTATCAGCGGGGGGTTAGGCACTATCGACAATGAGCAGTTCTTC. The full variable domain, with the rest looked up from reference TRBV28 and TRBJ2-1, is DVKVTQSSRYLVKRTGEKVFLECVQDMDHENMFWYRQDPGLGLRLIYFSYDVKMKEKGDIPEGYSVSREKKERFSLILESASTNQTSMYLCASSISGGLGTIDNEQFFGPGTRLTVL.

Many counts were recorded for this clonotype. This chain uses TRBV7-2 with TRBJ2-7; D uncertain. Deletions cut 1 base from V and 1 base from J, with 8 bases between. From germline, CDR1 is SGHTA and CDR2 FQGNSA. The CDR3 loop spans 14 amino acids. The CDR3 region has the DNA TGTGCCAGCAGCTTAGATGTGTTTTCCTACGAGCAGTACTTC. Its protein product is CASSLDVFSYEQYF.

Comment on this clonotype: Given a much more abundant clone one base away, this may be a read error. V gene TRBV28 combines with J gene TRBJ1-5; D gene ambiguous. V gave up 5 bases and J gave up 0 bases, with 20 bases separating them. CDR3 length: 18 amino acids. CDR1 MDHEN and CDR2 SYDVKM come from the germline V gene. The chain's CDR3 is CASSPDLTHPYSNQPQHF. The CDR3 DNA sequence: TGTGCCAGCAGTCCTGATCTGACCCACCCATATAGCAATCAGCCCCAGCATTTT.

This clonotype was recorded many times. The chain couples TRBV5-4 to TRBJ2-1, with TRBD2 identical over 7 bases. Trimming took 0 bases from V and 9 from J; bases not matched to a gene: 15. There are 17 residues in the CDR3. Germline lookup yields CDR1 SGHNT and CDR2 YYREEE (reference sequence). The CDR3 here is CASSLDNWDYLGSEQFF. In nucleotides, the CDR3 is TGTGCCAGCAGCTTGGATAATTGGGACTATCTGGGGAGTGAGCAGTTCTTC.

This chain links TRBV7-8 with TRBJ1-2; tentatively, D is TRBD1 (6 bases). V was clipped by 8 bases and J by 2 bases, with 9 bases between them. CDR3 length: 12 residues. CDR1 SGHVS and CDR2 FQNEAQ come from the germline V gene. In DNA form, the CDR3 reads TGTGCCAGCTTGGACAGAAACTATGGCTACACCTTC. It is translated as CASLDRNYGYTF.

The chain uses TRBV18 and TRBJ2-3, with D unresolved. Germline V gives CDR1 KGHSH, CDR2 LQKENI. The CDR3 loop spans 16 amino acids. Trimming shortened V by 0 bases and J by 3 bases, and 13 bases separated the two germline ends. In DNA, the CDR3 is TGTGCCAGCTCACCACCGGGCACCGGAACGACAGATACGCAGTATTTT. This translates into CASSPPGTGTTDTQYF.

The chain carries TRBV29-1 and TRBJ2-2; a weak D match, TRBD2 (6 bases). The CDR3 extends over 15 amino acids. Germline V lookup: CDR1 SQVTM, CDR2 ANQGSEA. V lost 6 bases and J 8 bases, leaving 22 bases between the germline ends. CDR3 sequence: CSVHLDGEEGGELFF. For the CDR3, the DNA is TGCAGCGTCCACCTCGACGGCGAGGAGGGGGGGGAGCTGTTTTTT.

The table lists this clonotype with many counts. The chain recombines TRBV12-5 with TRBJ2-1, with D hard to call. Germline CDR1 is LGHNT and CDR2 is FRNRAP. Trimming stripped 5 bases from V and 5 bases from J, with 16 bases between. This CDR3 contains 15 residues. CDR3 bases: TGTGCTAGTGGTGTCGCTTCCGGGTCCAACAATGAGCAGTTCTTC. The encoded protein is CASGVASGSNNEQFF. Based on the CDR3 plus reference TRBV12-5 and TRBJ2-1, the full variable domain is DARVTQTPRHKVTEMGQEVTMRCQPILGHNTVFWYRQTMMQGLELLAYFRNRAPLDDSGMPKDRFSAEMPDATLATLKIQPSEPRDSAVYFCASGVASGSNNEQFFGPGTRLTVL.

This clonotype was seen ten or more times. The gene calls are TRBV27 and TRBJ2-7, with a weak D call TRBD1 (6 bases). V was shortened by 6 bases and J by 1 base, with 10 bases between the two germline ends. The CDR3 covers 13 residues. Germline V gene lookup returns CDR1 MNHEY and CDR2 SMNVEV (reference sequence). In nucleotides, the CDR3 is TGTGCCAGCAGCTTAGGACAGTCCTACGAGCAGTACGTC. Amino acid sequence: CASSLGQSYEQYV.

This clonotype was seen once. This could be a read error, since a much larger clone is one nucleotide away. The CDR3 reads CTSSQEWAGGPGTGELFF. Here the CDR3 DNA reads TGCACCAGCAGCCAAGAATGGGCGGGGGGGCCGGGCACCGGGGAGCTGTTTTTT. The V and J genes are TRBV4-1 and TRBJ2-2; 9 nucleotides line up with TRBD2. The length of the CDR3 is 18 residues. Germline V lookup: CDR1 MGHRA, CDR2 YSYEKL.

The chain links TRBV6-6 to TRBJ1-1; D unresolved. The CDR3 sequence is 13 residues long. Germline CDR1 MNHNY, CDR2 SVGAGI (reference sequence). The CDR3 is CATGPGRRTEAFF. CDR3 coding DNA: TGTGCAACCGGACCTGGGCGAAGAACTGAAGCTTTCTTT.

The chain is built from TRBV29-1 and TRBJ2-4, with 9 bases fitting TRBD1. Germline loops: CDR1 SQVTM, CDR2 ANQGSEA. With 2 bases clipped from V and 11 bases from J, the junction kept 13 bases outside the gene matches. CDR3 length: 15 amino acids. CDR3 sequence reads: CSVEKRGTGTLVQYF. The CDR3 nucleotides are TGCAGCGTTGAAAAACGCGGGACAGGGACTCTCGTTCAGTACTTC.

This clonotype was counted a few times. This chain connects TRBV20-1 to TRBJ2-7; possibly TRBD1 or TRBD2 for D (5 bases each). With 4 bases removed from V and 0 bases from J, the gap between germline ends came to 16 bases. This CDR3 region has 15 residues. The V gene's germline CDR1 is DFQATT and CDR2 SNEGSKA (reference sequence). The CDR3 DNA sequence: TGCAGTGCTACGGGTCTAGCAAGGGGCTCCTACGAGCAGTACTTC. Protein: CSATGLARGSYEQYF.

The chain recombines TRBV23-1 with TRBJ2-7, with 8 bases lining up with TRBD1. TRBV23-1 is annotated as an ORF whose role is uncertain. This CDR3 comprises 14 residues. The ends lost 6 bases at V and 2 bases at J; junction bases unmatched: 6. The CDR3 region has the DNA TGCGCCAGCAGGGGGACAGGAACTACCTACGAGCAGTACGTC. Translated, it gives CASRGTGTTYEQYV.

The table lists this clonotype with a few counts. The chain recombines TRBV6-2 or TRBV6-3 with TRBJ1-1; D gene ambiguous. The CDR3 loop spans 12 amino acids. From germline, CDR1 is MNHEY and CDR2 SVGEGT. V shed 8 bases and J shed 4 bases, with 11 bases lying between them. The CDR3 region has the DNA TGTGCCAGCGGGATCCTCAGCACTGAAGCTTTCTTT. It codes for CASGILSTEAFF.

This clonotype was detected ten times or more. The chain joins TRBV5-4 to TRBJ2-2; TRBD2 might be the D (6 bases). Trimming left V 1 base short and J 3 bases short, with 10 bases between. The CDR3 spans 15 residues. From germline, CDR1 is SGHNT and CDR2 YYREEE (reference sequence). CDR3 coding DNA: TGTGCCAGCAGCTTGCGTGGGGAGGACACCGGGGAGCTGTTTTTT. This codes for CASSLRGEDTGELFF.

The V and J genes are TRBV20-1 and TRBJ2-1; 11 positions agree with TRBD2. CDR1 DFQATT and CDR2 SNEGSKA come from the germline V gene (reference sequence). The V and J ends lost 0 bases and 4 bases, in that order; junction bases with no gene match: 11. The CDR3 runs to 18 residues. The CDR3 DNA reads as TGCAGTGCTAGAGATTATCTCCTACTAGCGGGGGATTACAATGAGCAGTTCTTC. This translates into CSARDYLLLAGDYNEQFF.

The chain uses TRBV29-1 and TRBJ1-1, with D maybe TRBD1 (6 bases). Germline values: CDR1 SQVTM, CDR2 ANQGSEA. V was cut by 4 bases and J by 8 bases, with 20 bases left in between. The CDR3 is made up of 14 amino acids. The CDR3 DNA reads TGCAGCGTTGGCTATTATCCCAGGGGAATGGAAGCTTTCTTT. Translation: CSVGYYPRGMEAFF.